This T cell receptor (beta chain) stems from a study of T cells after somatic rescue of genetic block. Generated by immunoSEQ multiplex PCR, the TCRdb table keeps only in-frame clones and is missing some. Found here are 15,000 or so clones, 65% to 75% of them singletons; the top ten hold 13% to 15%. Germline V gene sequence: CDR1 GTSNPN, CDR2 SVGIG (reference sequence). The CDR3 consists of 15 residues. J gave up 3 bases and V 0 bases, and 4 bases lay outside the gene matches. Sequencing was performed on peripheral blood mononuclear cells (PBMCs). V usage is TRBV30 and J usage is TRBJ2-2; 7 bases match TRBD1. This receptor was identified in a boy between 10 and 17 years old. CDR3 bases: TGTGCCTGGAGTGTAAGGGGGCTGTACACCGGGGAGCTGTTTTTT. It yields the protein CAWSVRGLYTGELFF.